The present TCR beta chain was sequenced within a study of T cell responses to AZD1222 COVID-19 vaccine. Broader study findings: Donors, mostly white British, included more females; clonal diversity was possibly underestimated. Only after the peak T cell response were repertoires sampled.

A single count supports this clone. Its antigen is unknown. J gave up 4 bases and V 0 bases, and 3 bases lay outside the gene matches. The CDR3 extends over 14 amino acids. Germline lookup yields CDR1 SGHRS and CDR2 YFSETQ. The method was immunoSEQ multiplex PCR; TCRdb's version includes in-frame clones alone and lacks a portion of them. Here the sample spans about 180,000 clones, 85% to 90% being singletons. This TCR came from an adult in good health. The sample here was peripheral blood, taken on day 0 of AZD1222 vaccination. The chain has TRBV5-1 and TRBJ2-5, with 7 bases aligning to TRBD1. CDR3 in amino acids: CASSLAWTGETQYF. As DNA, the CDR3 is TGCGCCAGCAGCTTGGCCTGGACAGGAGAGACCCAGTACTTC.